These 6 T cell receptor beta chains share one sample of origin, sequenced in a study of vaccination effects on CD4 cells after COVID-19. Peptide-pool stimulation followed by sequencing identified expanded antigen-specific CD4+ clonotypes in the ViraFEST assay. Once cultured for approximately 10 days, the cells underwent separation to obtain CD4+ T cells. Subjects were given two BNT162b2 or mRNA-1273 vaccine doses. No antigens are known for them. The repertoire was sequenced with immunoSEQ multiplex PCR; TCRdb's copy has only in-frame clones and lacks some. The table includes almost 70,000 clones, around 69% detected once. The specimen comprised CD4+ T cells from PBMCs cultured with HCoV-229E spike peptides, sampled after COVID-19 vaccination. These receptors were collected from a human donor who received a COVID-19 vaccine.

V is TRBV10-3 and J is TRBJ1-2; 11 bases align to TRBD1. Per germline, CDR1 ENHRY and CDR2 SYGVKD. The CDR3 loop spans 13 amino acids. The J segment lost 8 bases and the V segment lost 11 bases, leaving 10 bases of the junction unmatched. The CDR3 region is CALQLGTGGGYTF. DNA of the CDR3: TGTGCCCTCCAACTCGGGACAGGGGGAGGCTACACCTTC.

This clone was detected once. CDR3 DNA sequence: TGTGCCAGCTCACCCGGACAGGCCTCTACAGAGACCCAGTACTTC. It specifies CASSPGQASTETQYF. The J gene is TRBJ2-5, the V gene TRBV18; 7 bases line up with TRBD1. The CDR3 length is 15 residues. Germline V gene lookup returns CDR1 KGHSH and CDR2 LQKENI. Trimming removed 3 bases from V and 4 bases from J; junction bases left unmatched: 8.

This chain uses TRBV9 with TRBJ1-5; D may be TRBD1 (6 bases). Trimming removed 2 bases from V and 2 bases from J, with 11 bases in between. The CDR3 runs to 15 residues. Germline CDR1 SGDLS, CDR2 YYNGEE. CDR3 sequence reads: CASSVSGDGNQPQHF. The CDR3 region has the DNA TGTGCCAGCAGCGTCTCAGGGGATGGCAATCAGCCCCAGCATTTT.

This clone was seen a handful of times. The CDR3 DNA sequence: TGTGCCAGCACCCAGAACCGGGGCGATGAAGCTTTCTTT. Protein sequence: CASTQNRGDEAFF. The J gene is TRBJ1-1, the V gene TRBV6-6; D may be TRBD1 (5 bases). V gave up 7 bases and J gave up 7 bases, with 16 bases separating them. The germline CDR1 and CDR2 sequences are MNHNY and SVGAGI (reference sequence). This CDR3 has 13 amino acids.

The chain combines TRBV19 with TRBJ2-3; no clear D gene. Trimming cost V 4 bases and J 1 base, with 15 bases left between them. Germline-derived CDR1 and CDR2 are LNHDA and SQIVND (reference sequence). The CDR3 spans 16 residues. CDR3 residues: CASSKTRTPGTDTQYF. CDR3 nucleotide sequence: TGTGCCAGTAGTAAAACACGGACGCCCGGCACAGATACGCAGTATTTT.

This clone appeared once. V is TRBV5-1 and J is TRBJ1-1; a weak D match, TRBD1 (5 bases). The length of the CDR3 is 13 residues. V shed 4 bases and J shed 4 bases, with 11 bases lying between them. Germline V lookup: CDR1 SGHRS, CDR2 YFSETQ. CDR3 bases: TGCGCCAGCAGCCCCCAGGGTGGCACTGAAGCTTTCTTT. Amino acid sequence: CASSPQGGTEAFF.